This T cell receptor (beta chain) derives from a study of blood T cells in healthy people across ages. A sample-barcoded 5' primer and a J-beta primer mix were used in a second PCR of roughly 6 to 11 cycles. TCRdb fed the 5' RACE reads into MiXCR, producing one record per CDR3 protein. Here the sample spans about 1,400,000 distinct CDR3 sequences, about 40% being singletons. Samples each yielded at least 5 micrograms of total RNA. Findings and limits, study-wide: Researchers judged that diversity estimates from one million T cells fell short of true values.

A remark on this clonotype: Its specificity is unknown.

Unmatched junction bases numbered 8, after V lost 5 bases and J lost 3 bases. The germline CDR1 and CDR2 sequences are SGHTA and FQGNSA. The CDR3 runs to 15 residues. V is TRBV7-2 and J is TRBJ1-2; 8 bases agree with TRBD1. What was sequenced was blood. The receptor was isolated from a young woman in good health. The chain's CDR3 is CASSSDRGLDYGYTF. The CDR3 bases are TGTGCCAGCAGCAGCGACAGGGGTCTTGACTATGGCTACACCTTC.